Listed below are T cell receptor beta chains from one sample, sequenced in a study of blood T cell repertoires in COVID-19. The data were produced by immunoSEQ multiplex PCR, yet TCRdb's version contains in-frame clones alone and is incomplete. The sample shows 110,000 to 150,000 clones, just under 90% of them seen only once. Sequenced sample: peripheral blood. The receptors were gathered from a woman aged 35 to 49 with acute or convalescent COVID-19. CDR3s include the opening cysteine and the closing phenylalanine or tryptophan. Each record gives: D gene, clone size, V gene, J gene, CDR3 DNA, CDR3 protein. A D gene is named only where the DNA matches it firmly. Only some rows state a clone size, as once, few, many or a class for expanded clones.

TRBD2	-	TRBV4-1	TRBJ2-2	TGCGCCAGCAGCCCGTTGGGGGGGGACACCGGGGAGCTGTTTTTT	CASSPLGGDTGELFF
-	-	TRBV9	TRBJ1-6	TGTGCCAGCAGCTTCCGGGACTCACGGAGCTCCTATAATTCACCCCTCCACTTT	CASSFRDSRSSYNSPLHF
-	-	TRBV2	TRBJ2-7	TGTGCCAGCAGCCGAACAGGGTTGTACTCCCACGAGCAGTACTTC	CASSRTGLYSHEQYF
-	-	TRBV7-2	TRBJ2-7	TGTGCCAGCAGCTCGAGCGGACCCTACGAGCAGTACTTC	CASSSSGPYEQYF
TRBD1	-	TRBV6-4	TRBJ1-6	TGTGCCAGCAGTGCCGACAGGGGGTCCGCTAATTCACCCCTCCACTTT	CASSADRGSANSPLHF
-	-	TRBV15	TRBJ1-2	TGTGCCACCAGCAGAGATCGGGGGGCGCAAGGCTACACCTTC	CATSRDRGAQGYTF
-	-	TRBV27	TRBJ1-2	TGTGCCAGCAGTTCCGGGGGGTATGGCTACACCTTC	CASSSGGYGYTF
TRBD1	-	TRBV29-1	TRBJ2-7	TGCAGCGTTGAGGGGACAGGGGGAGCCTACGAGCAGTACTTC	CSVEGTGGAYEQYF
-	once	TRBV4-1	TRBJ1-3	TGCGCCAGCAGCCAAGATCCGAGCGCCATATATTTT	CASSQDPSAIYF
TRBD1	-	TRBV7-2	TRBJ1-6	TGTGCCAGCAGCTCCATAGGGGGCGATCGGTCACCCCTCCACTTT	CASSSIGGDRSPLHF
-	-	TRBV18	TRBJ1-5	TGTGCCAGCTCACCAGTGCGAATCGTGGGGGCGCGAAATCAGCCCCAGCATTTT	CASSPVRIVGARNQPQHF
-	-	TRBV6-2/TRBV6-3	TRBJ1-1	TGTGCCAGCAGTTACTCTTTCGGGGACACTGAAGCTTTCTTT	CASSYSFGDTEAFF
TRBD1	-	TRBV10-3	TRBJ1-2	TGTGCCATCAGTGCAACGGGACAGGGGGCGAGTGGCTACACCTTC	CAISATGQGASGYTF
-	once	TRBV4-3	TRBJ2-7	TGCGCCAGCAGCCAAGACGGGTCAAACTACGAGCAGTACTTC	CASSQDGSNYEQYF
-	-	TRBV7-9	TRBJ1-5	TGTGCCAGCAGCTTCGGCAGGCTTGGAAATCAGCCCCAGCATTTT	CASSFGRLGNQPQHF
-	few	TRBV5-1	TRBJ1-2	TGCGCCAGCAGACATACCGAGGGGGCTAACTATGGCTACACCTTC	CASRHTEGANYGYTF
TRBD2	-	TRBV11-2	TRBJ2-5	TGTGCCAGCAGTTCTAGCGGGAGGAGGCAAGAGACCCAGTACTTC	CASSSSGRRQETQYF
TRBD1	-	TRBV7-8	TRBJ2-7	TGTGCCAGCAGGACCGGACAGGGAGCCTACGAGCAGTACTTC	CASRTGQGAYEQYF
-	few	TRBV5-1	TRBJ2-3	TGCGCCAGCAGCTTGGGGGCTACCATAGCAGATACGCAGTATTTT	CASSLGATIADTQYF
-	-	TRBV27	TRBJ2-7	TGTGCCAGCAGTTTATTCAGGGGGGTCACCTACGAGCAGTACTTC	CASSLFRGVTYEQYF
TRBD1	-	TRBV28	TRBJ1-2	TGTGCCAGCAGCCGTCCTAGCGACAGGGCCCCTTATGGCTACACCTTC	CASSRPSDRAPYGYTF
-	-	TRBV11-3	TRBJ2-1	TGTGCCAGCAGCTTAGATCCTCTGTACAATGAGCAGTTCTTC	CASSLDPLYNEQFF
TRBD1	-	TRBV7-2	TRBJ1-6	TGTGCCAGCACCCGTACTCTTCCCGGGACAGGGAGGTCACCCCTCCACTTT	CASTRTLPGTGRSPLHF
-	-	TRBV7-9	TRBJ1-1	TGTGCCAGCAGCTTCAGGGCTGAAGCTTTCTTT	CASSFRAEAFF
-	-	TRBV5-4	TRBJ1-4	TGTGCCAGCAGCCTCATCCCCAACGGGTTTGAAAAACTGTTTTTT	CASSLIPNGFEKLFF
TRBD2	-	TRBV4-3	TRBJ2-2	TGCGCCAGCAGCCGTGGGACTAGCGGGTCCCTGAACACCGGGGAGCTGTTTTTT	CASSRGTSGSLNTGELFF
TRBD2	-	TRBV3-1/TRBV3-2	TRBJ2-1	TGTGCCAGCAGCGCCCAGGGACTAGCGGGGTACAATGAGCAGTTCTTC	CASSAQGLAGYNEQFF
-	-	TRBV7-8	TRBJ2-7	TGTGCCAGCATGGAGGGGTCCTCCTACGAGCAGTACTTC	CASMEGSSYEQYF
-	-	TRBV7-2	TRBJ1-2	TGTGCCAGCAGCTTAGCGGGGGGAGGGGCTAACTATGGCTACACCTTC	CASSLAGGGANYGYTF
TRBD1	-	TRBV7-8	TRBJ1-6	TGTGCCAGCAGCACGCGTCCCGGGACAGGGGGGATTTCACCCCTCCACTTT	CASSTRPGTGGISPLHF
-	-	TRBV6-2/TRBV6-3	TRBJ1-1	TGTGCCAGCAGTTACATGGGCAGCTGGAACACTGAAGCTTTCTTT	CASSYMGSWNTEAFF
-	-	TRBV9	TRBJ1-6	TGTGCCAGCAGCCCTCTGTCGAATTCACCCCTCCACTTT	CASSPLSNSPLHF
-	-	TRBV7-2	TRBJ2-7	TGTGCCAGCAGCTCCCGACAGACCTACGAGCAGTACTTC	CASSSRQTYEQYF
TRBD1	-	TRBV28	TRBJ2-3	TGTGCCAGCCGGGACAGGGGTTTCACAGATACGCAGTATTTT	CASRDRGFTDTQYF
TRBD1	-	TRBV19	TRBJ1-6	TGTGCCAGTAGTATCGGTGGACAGGGGAATTCACCCCTCCACTTT	CASSIGGQGNSPLHF
-	-	TRBV7-3	TRBJ2-3	TGTGCCAGCAGCTTACAGGGTAGCACAGATACGCAGTATTTT	CASSLQGSTDTQYF
-	-	TRBV12-3/TRBV12-4	TRBJ1-4	TGTGCCAGCAGTTTACAGGGCGAAAAACTGTTTTTT	CASSLQGEKLFF
TRBD1	few	TRBV6-5	TRBJ1-2	TGTGCCAGCAGTTACGACAGGGCTCCCTATGGCTACACCTTC	CASSYDRAPYGYTF
TRBD1	-	TRBV28	TRBJ1-4	TGTGCCAGCAGTCAAACAGGGGCAACTAATGAAAAACTGTTTTTT	CASSQTGATNEKLFF
TRBD2	-	TRBV30	TRBJ2-1	TGTGCCTGGAGTTTAGCGGGAGCGTATGAGCAGTTCTTC	CAWSLAGAYEQFF
TRBD2	once	TRBV27	TRBJ2-5	TGTGCCAGCAGCCGGACTAGCGGGGATTGGGCGGAGACCCAGTACTTC	CASSRTSGDWAETQYF
TRBD2	-	TRBV14	TRBJ2-5	TGTGCCAGCAGCCAAGCCCGGACTAGCGGGAGAGGAGAGACCCAGTACTTC	CASSQARTSGRGETQYF
-	-	TRBV27	TRBJ1-3	TGTGCCAGCAGTTTAAGCCTCGGAAACACCATATATTTT	CASSLSLGNTIYF
TRBD2	-	TRBV6-5	TRBJ2-1	TGTGCCAGCAGTAGGGTTAGCGGGGCCCGGAATGAGCAGTTCTTC	CASSRVSGARNEQFF
-	-	TRBV6-5	TRBJ2-3	TGTGCCAGCAGTTCAGGGTATTCCACAGATACGCAGTATTTT	CASSSGYSTDTQYF
-	-	TRBV7-2	TRBJ1-6	TGTGCCAGCAGCTTAGTGCGGTATAATTCACCCCTCCACTTT	CASSLVRYNSPLHF
-	once	TRBV11-2	TRBJ2-7	TGTGCCAGCAGCTTAGAGGGTGCTAGAAGGTACGAGCAGTACTTC	CASSLEGARRYEQYF
TRBD1	-	TRBV4-2	TRBJ1-1	TGTGCCAGCAGCCAAAAACAGGGGGCGCGGGACACTGAAGCTTTCTTT	CASSQKQGARDTEAFF
-	-	TRBV5-1	TRBJ1-6	TGCGCCAGCAGCTTGGGGCACGGGGATTTAAATTCACCCCTCCACTTT	CASSLGHGDLNSPLHF
-	-	TRBV30	TRBJ2-4	TGTGCCTGGAAGGGGGTCAACATTCAGTACTTC	CAWKGVNIQYF
TRBD1	-	TRBV7-7	TRBJ2-7	TGTGCTAGCAGCTTCGACAGGGGGCGTGAGCAGTACTTC	CASSFDRGREQYF
TRBD1	-	TRBV10-3	TRBJ1-2	TGTGCCACCACTACAGGGGACGGCTATGGCTACACCTTC	CATTTGDGYGYTF
-	-	TRBV14	TRBJ1-4	TGTGCCAGCAGCCCCCTCGGCAGGCGCGATGAAAAACTGTTTTTT	CASSPLGRRDEKLFF
TRBD1	-	TRBV7-9	TRBJ1-2	TGTGCCAGCAGCTTAAGGGACAGTGGCTACACCTTC	CASSLRDSGYTF
TRBD1	few	TRBV5-8	TRBJ1-5	TGTGCCAGCAGCTTAAAGACAGGGGCGGCTTATAGCAATCAGCCCCAGCATTTT	CASSLKTGAAYSNQPQHF
-	few	TRBV9	TRBJ2-1	TGTGCCAGCAGCCCCTTCGGGAATGAGCAGTTCTTC	CASSPFGNEQFF
TRBD2	few	TRBV5-5	TRBJ2-7	TGTGCCAGCAGGACGGGACTAGCCCTCACCTACGAGCAGTACTTC	CASRTGLALTYEQYF
-	-	TRBV7-8	TRBJ1-6	TGTGCCAGCAGCATACAGGGCGATAATTCACCCCTCCACTTT	CASSIQGDNSPLHF
TRBD1	-	TRBV19	TRBJ2-3	TGTGCCAGTAGTCCTAGGACAGGGCGAGTAGATACGCAGTATTTT	CASSPRTGRVDTQYF
-	once	TRBV19	TRBJ2-7	TGTGCCAGTGCTAGCCGGGGGACCTACGAGCAGTACTTC	CASASRGTYEQYF